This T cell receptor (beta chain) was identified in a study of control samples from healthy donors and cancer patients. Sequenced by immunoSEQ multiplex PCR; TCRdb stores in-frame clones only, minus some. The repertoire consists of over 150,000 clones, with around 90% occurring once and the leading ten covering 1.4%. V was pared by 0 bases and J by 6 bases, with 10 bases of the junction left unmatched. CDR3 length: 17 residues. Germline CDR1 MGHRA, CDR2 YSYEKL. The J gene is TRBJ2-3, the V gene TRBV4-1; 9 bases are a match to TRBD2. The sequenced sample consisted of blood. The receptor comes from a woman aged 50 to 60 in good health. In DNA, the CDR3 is TGCGCCAGCAGCCAAGAAAAGCTAGCGGGGCCGGTGGATACGCAGTATTTT. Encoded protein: CASSQEKLAGPVDTQYF.